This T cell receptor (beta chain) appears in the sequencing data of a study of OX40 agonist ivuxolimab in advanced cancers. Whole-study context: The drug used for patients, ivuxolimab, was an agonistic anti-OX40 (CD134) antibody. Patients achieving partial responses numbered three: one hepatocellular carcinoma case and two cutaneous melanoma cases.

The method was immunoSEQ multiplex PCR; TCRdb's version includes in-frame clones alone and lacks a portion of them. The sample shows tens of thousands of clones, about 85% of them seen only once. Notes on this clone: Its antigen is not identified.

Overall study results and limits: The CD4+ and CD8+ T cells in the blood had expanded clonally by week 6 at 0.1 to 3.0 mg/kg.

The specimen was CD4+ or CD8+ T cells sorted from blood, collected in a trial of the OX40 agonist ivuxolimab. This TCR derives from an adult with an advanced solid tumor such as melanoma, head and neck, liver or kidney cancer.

The DNA of the CDR3 is TGTGCCAGCAGCTCTCGATATGGGCGAACTGAAGCTTTCTTT. Translation: CASSSRYGRTEAFF. This chain uses TRBV28 with TRBJ1-1, with no clear D. This CDR3 is built from 14 residues. V lost 6 bases and J 5 bases, leaving 16 bases between the germline ends. CDR1 is MDHEN, CDR2 SYDVKM, per germline.